The 4 T cell receptor beta chains in this list originate from one sample, sequenced in a study of T cells in Graves' hyperthyroidism and ophthalmopathy. There were TCR beta CDR3 regions amplified from RNA transcripts. First-round RT-PCR with HTBI primers amplified the TCR CDR3 region. One entry per CDR3 protein results from TCRdb running MiXCR on the multiplex PCR reads. The data show some 600,000 distinct CDR3 sequences, approximately 14% seen once. The specimen sequenced was blood. All receptors derive from a woman in her thirties with Graves' hyperthyroidism that later progressed to Graves' ophthalmopathy.

This clonotype has ten or more counts. The V gene is TRBV2, the J gene TRBJ1-1; TRBD1 aligns across 9 bases. The V gene end was trimmed by 6 bases and the J gene end by 11 bases; junction bases not matched to a gene: 4. The CDR3 consists of 11 residues. Germline V lookup: CDR1 SNHLY, CDR2 FYNNEI. The CDR3 DNA follows: TGTGCCAGCAGGACAGGGGGTGCTGCTTTCTTT. It translates to CASRTGGAAFF. Full variable domain (missing parts from reference TRBV2 and TRBJ1-1): EPEVTQTPSHQVTQMGQEVILRCVPISNHLYFYWYRQILGQKVEFLVSFYNNEISEKSEIFDDQFSVERPDGSNFTLKIRSTKLEDSAMYFCASRTGGAAFFGQGTRLTVV.

Remarks on this clonotype: A much larger clone lies one base from this, so it may be a read error. This rearrangement joins TRBV27 to TRBJ2-7, with no clear D. CDR3 size: 15 residues. Germline V gene sequence: CDR1 MNHEY, CDR2 SMNVEV (reference sequence). CDR3 amino acids: CASSLLPPGAYKQYF. CDR3 DNA: TGTGCCAGCAGTCTCCTCCCCCCCGGAGCCTACAAGCAGTACTTC.

About this clonotype: Given a much more abundant clone one base away, this may be a read error. The rearrangement links TRBV7-2 to TRBJ2-2; 9 bases agree with TRBD1. Germline V gives CDR1 SGHTA, CDR2 FQGNSA. The length of the CDR3 is 15 residues. The CDR3 spells CASRGGDRVTGELVF. CDR3 sequence (DNA): TGTGCCAGCAGGGGAGGGGACAGGGTGACCGGGGAGCTGGTTTTT.

This clonotype has a count of ten or more. The genes are TRBV14 and TRBJ2-7; D is unresolved. The CDR3 has 16 amino acids. In germline, CDR1 is SGHDN, CDR2 FVKESK. V lost 0 bases and J lost 2, with 14 bases in between. The DNA for the CDR3 is TGTGCCAGCAGCCAAGATCAGGAAGGAAACCCCTACGAGCAGTACTTC. Protein product: CASSQDQEGNPYEQYF.